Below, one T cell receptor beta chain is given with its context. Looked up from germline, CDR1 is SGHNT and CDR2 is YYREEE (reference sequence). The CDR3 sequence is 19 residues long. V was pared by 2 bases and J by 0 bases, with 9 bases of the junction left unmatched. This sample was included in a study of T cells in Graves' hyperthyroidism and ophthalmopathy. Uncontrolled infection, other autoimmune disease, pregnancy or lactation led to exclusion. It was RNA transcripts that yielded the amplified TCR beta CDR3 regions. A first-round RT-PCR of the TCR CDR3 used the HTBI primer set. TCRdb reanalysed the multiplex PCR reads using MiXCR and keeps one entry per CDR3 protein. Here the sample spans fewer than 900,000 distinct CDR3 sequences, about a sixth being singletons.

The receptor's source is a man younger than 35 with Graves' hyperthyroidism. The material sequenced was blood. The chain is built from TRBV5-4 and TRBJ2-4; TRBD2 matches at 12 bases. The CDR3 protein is CASSFRGLAGELAKNIQYF. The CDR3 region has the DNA TGTGCCAGCAGCTTCCGGGGACTAGCGGGTGAGCTAGCCAAAAACATTCAGTACTTC. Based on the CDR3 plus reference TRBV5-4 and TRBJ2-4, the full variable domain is ETGVTQSPTHLIKTRGQQVTLRCSSQSGHNTVSWYQQALGQGPQFIFQYYREEENGRGNFPPRFSGLQFPNYSSELNVNALELDDSALYLCASSFRGLAGELAKNIQYFGAGTRLSVL.